The sequence of this T cell receptor beta chain was determined in a study of PD-L1 blockade in urothelial cancer. In the study overall: Prior regimens of chemotherapy numbered 0 to 3 per patient.

Documented time point: peripheral blood 6 weeks after treatment start. Every PCR received spiked-in synthetic TCR analog templates. Measured with immunoSEQ multiplex PCR; TCRdb has only the in-frame clones, and not every one. The data hold 25,000 to 30,000 clones, with 75% to 85% observed a single time. The ends lost 3 bases at V and 4 bases at J; junction bases unmatched: 3. CDR1 and CDR2 from the germline V gene are SGHTA and FQGNSA. The CDR3 runs 14 residues. This clonotype was obtained from a man in his 70s with urothelial cancer. Sample: PBMCs, taken around atezolizumab (anti-PD-L1) treatment. The gene calls are TRBV7-2 and TRBJ2-7; TRBD2 matches 10 bases. The CDR3 nucleotides read TGTGCCAGCAGCTTTCCTAGCGGGAGTTACGAGCAGTACTTC. This codes for CASSFPSGSYEQYF.